This TCR beta chain was found in a study of T cells after yellow fever vaccination. The overall study: With SMART-Seq v4 Ultra Low Input, the fractions containing low cell numbers were prepared.

Study-wide results and limits: The appearance of a small share of clonotypes in both CD4 and CD8 compartments was observed.

The V and J ends lost 2 bases and 9 bases, in that order; junction bases with no gene match: 8. The CDR3 has 15 residues. Germline CDR1 SGHKS, CDR2 YYEKEE (reference sequence). Template switching with 5'RACE generated the TCR cDNA and added a universal primer site and UMIs. TCRdb recomputed calls from the 5' RACE reads with MiXCR, one row per CDR3 protein. Found here are about 130,000 distinct CDR3 sequences, about 8.8% of them singletons; the top ten hold around 40%. This clonotype was observed a handful of times. Its antigen remains unidentified. The chain carries TRBV5-5 and TRBJ1-6; 7 nucleotides line up with TRBD1. The material sequenced was CD8+ T cells sorted from PBMCs, taken on the day of the yellow fever booster vaccination. This TCR was recovered from a man aged 18-30 years who received the YFV17D yellow fever vaccine. The CDR3 DNA sequence: TGTGCCAGCAGCTTCACAGGGGCAGTAGGTTCACCCCTCCACTTT. Its translation is CASSFTGAVGSPLHF.